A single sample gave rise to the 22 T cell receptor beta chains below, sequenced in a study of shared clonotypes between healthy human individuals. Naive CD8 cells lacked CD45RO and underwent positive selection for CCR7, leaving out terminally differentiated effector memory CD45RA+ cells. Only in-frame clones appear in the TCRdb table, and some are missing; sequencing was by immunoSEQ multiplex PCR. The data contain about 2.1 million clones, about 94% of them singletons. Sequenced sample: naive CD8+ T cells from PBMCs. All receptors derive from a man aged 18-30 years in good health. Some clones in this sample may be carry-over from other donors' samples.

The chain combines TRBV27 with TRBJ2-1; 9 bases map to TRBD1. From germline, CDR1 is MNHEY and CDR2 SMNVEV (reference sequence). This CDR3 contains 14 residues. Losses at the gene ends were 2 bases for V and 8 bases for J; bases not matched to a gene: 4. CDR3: CASSLGTGIYEQFF. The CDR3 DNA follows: TGTGCCAGCAGTTTAGGGACAGGGATCTATGAGCAGTTCTTC.

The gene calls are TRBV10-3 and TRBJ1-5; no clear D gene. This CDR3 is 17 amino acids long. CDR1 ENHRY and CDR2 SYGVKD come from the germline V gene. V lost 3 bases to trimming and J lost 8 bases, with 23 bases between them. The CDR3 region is CAISDFDGGPRKEPQHF. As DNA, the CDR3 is TGTGCCATCAGTGATTTTGATGGAGGGCCTCGGAAGGAGCCCCAGCATTTT.

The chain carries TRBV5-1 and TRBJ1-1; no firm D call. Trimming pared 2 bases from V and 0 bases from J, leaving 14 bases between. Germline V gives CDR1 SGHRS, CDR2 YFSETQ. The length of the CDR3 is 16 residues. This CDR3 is CASSFGRQAMNTEAFF. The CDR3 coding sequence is TGCGCCAGCAGCTTTGGCAGGCAGGCAATGAACACTGAAGCTTTCTTT.

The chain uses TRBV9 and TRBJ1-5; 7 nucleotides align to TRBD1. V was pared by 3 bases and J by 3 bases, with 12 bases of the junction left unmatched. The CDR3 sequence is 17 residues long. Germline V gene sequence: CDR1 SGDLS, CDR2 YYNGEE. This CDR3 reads CASSAEEGDRDNQPQHF. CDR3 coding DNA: TGTGCCAGCAGCGCCGAAGAAGGAGACAGGGACAATCAGCCCCAGCATTTT.

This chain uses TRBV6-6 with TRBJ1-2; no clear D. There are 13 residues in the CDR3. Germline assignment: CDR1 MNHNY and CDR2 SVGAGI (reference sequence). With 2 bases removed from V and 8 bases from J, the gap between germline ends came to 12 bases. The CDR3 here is CASSYGPPGGYTF. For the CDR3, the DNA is TGTGCCAGCAGTTACGGACCGCCGGGCGGCTACACCTTC.

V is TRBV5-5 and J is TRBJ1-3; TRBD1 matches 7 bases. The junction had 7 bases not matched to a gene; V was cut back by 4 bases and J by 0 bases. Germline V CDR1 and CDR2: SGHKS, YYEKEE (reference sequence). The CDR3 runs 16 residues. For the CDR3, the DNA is TGTGCCAGCAGCGTACTACGGGACAGCTCTGGAAACACCATATATTTT. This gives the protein CASSVLRDSSGNTIYF.

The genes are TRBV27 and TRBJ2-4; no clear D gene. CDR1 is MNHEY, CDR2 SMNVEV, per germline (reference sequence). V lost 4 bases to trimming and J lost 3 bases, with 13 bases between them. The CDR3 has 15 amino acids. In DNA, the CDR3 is TGTGCCAGCAGTTGGTCACCTTTGGGCAAAAACATTCAGTACTTC. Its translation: CASSWSPLGKNIQYF.

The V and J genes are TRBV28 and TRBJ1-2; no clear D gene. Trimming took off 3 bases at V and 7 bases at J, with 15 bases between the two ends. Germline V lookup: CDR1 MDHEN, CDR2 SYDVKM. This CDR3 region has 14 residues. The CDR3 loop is CASSFGTPGAGYTF. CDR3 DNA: TGTGCCAGCAGTTTCGGCACACCCGGCGCTGGCTACACCTTC.

CDR3 loop: CASSQETGFYRADTQYF. Here the CDR3 DNA reads TGCGCCAGCAGCCAAGAAACGGGGTTTTATCGGGCAGATACGCAGTATTTT. This chain links TRBV4-3 with TRBJ2-3; D is perhaps TRBD2 (5 bases). This CDR3 region has 17 residues. Trimming cost V 0 bases and J 4 bases, with 17 bases left between them. Germline CDR1 LGHNA, CDR2 YSLEER.

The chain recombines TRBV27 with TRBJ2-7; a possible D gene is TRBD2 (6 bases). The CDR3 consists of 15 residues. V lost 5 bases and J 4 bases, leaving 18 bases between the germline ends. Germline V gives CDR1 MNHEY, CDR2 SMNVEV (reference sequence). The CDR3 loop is CASSPWGTSPYEQYF. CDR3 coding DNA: TGTGCCAGCAGTCCTTGGGGGACTTCTCCTTACGAGCAGTACTTC.

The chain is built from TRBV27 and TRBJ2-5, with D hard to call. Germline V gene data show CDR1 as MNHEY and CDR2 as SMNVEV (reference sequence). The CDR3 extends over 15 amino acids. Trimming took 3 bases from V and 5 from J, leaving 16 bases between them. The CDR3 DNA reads TGTGCCAGCAGTTTGTTCTCGCCGCTAAGTGAGACCCAGTACTTC. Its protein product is CASSLFSPLSETQYF.

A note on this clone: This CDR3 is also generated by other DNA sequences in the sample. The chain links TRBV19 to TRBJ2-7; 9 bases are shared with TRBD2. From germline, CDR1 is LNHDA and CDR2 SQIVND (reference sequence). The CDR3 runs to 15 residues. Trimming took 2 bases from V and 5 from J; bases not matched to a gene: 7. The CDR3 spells CASSIRGRAGDEQYF. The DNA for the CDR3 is TGTGCCAGTAGTATACGCGGGAGGGCCGGAGACGAGCAGTACTTC.

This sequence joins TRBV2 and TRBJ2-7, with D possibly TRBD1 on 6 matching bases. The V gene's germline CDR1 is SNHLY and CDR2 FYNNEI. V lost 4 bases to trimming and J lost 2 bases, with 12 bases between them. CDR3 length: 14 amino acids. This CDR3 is CASSADRSPYEQYF. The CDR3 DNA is TGTGCCAGCAGTGCTGACAGGTCCCCCTACGAGCAGTACTTC.

The CDR3 DNA follows: TGCGCCAGCAGCCAAGGGCCTAGCGGGAGTACCACCTACGAGCAGTACTTC. Amino acid sequence: CASSQGPSGSTTYEQYF. The chain links TRBV4-1 to TRBJ2-7, with 10 positions matching TRBD2. Germline-derived CDR1 and CDR2 are MGHRA and YSYEKL. Trimming took 1 base from V and 2 from J; bases not matched to a gene: 8. This CDR3 has 17 residues.

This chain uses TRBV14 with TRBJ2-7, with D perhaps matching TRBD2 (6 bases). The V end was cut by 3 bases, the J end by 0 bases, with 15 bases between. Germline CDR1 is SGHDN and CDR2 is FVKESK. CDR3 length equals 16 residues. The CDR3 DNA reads TGTGCCAGCAGCCATTTTAGCGGCCTGAGCTCCTACGAGCAGTACTTC. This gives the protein CASSHFSGLSSYEQYF.

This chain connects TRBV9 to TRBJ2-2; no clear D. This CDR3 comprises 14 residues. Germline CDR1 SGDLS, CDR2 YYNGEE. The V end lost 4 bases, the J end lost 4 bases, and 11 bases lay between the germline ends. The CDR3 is CASSPTRGTGELFF. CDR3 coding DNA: TGTGCCAGCAGCCCCACTCGAGGCACCGGGGAGCTGTTTTTT.

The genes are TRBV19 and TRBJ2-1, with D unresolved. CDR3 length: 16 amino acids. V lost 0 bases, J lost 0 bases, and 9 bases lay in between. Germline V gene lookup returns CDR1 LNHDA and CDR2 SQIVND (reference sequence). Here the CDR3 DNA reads TGTGCCAGTAGTATAGATCTGGCAGTCTCCTACAATGAGCAGTTCTTC. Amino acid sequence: CASSIDLAVSYNEQFF.

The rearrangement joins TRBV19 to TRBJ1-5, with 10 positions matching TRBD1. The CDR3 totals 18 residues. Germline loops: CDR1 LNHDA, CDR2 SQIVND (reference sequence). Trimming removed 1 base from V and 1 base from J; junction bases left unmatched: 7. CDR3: CASSIADRGIWSNQPQHF. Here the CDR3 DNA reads TGTGCCAGTAGTATAGCGGACAGGGGGATTTGGAGCAATCAGCCCCAGCATTTT.

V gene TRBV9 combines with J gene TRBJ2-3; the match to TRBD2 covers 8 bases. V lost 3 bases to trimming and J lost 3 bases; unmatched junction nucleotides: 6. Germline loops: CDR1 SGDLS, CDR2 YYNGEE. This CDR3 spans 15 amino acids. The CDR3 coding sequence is TGTGCCAGCAGCGAGGGCGGGAGGATGACAGATACGCAGTATTTT. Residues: CASSEGGRMTDTQYF.

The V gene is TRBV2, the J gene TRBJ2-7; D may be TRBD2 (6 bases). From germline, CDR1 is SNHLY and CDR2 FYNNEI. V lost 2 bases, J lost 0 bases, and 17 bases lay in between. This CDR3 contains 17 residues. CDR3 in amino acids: CASSERRSGPSSYEQYF. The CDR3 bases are TGTGCCAGCAGTGAACGACGGAGCGGGCCGAGCTCCTACGAGCAGTACTTC.

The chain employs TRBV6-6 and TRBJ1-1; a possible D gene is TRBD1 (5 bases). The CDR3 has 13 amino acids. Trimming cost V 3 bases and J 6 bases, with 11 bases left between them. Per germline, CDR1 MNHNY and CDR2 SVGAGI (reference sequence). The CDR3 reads CASSYGAGAEAFF. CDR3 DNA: TGTGCCAGCAGTTATGGGGCGGGGGCTGAAGCTTTCTTT.

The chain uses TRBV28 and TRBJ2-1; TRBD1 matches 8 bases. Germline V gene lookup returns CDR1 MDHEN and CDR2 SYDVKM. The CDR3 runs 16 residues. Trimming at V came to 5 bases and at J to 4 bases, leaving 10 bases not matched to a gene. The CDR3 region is CASSQGALTEYNEQFF. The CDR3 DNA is TGTGCCAGCAGTCAGGGGGCTTTAACAGAATACAATGAGCAGTTCTTC.